The next 28 T cell receptor beta chains were all read from a single sample in a study of OX40 agonist ivuxolimab in advanced cancers. Sequencing used immunoSEQ multiplex PCR; TCRdb keeps in-frame clones, though not all of them. Counted here are some 120,000 clones, approximately 90% occurring once; the ten biggest clones make up under 0.9%. The starting material was CD4+ or CD8+ T cells sorted from blood, obtained in a trial of the OX40 agonist ivuxolimab. The receptor set was obtained from an adult with an advanced solid tumor such as melanoma, head and neck, liver or kidney cancer.

About this clone: Germline is not matched at one junction end, which may reflect a read error. This rearrangement joins TRBV10-3 to TRBJ1-1; D call uncertain. The germline gives CDR1 ENHRY, CDR2 SYGVKD. CDR3 size: 13 residues. The CDR3 spells CATSIGENTEAFF. The CDR3 region has the DNA TGTGCCACCAGTATTGGCGAGAACACTGAAGCTTTCTTT.

The chain carries TRBV6-5 and TRBJ1-1; D call uncertain. The CDR3 sequence is 14 residues long. CDR1 and CDR2 from the germline V gene are MNHEY and SVGAGI. V lost 6 bases, J lost 0 bases, and 11 bases lay in between. CDR3 bases: TGTGCCAGCAGAAACACCCACTTGAACACTGAAGCTTTCTTT. Encoded protein: CASRNTHLNTEAFF.

V is TRBV5-4 and J is TRBJ2-1, with TRBD2 matching over 8 bases. The CDR3 has 14 residues. With 6 bases clipped from V and 7 bases from J, the junction kept 9 bases outside the gene matches. Germline loops: CDR1 SGHNT, CDR2 YYREEE (reference sequence). The DNA for the CDR3 is TGTGCCAGCACCCTTGTAAGCGGGAGAAATGAGCAGTTCTTC. The encoded protein is CASTLVSGRNEQFF. The complete variable domain, with remaining parts taken from reference TRBV5-4 and TRBJ2-1, reads ETGVTQSPTHLIKTRGQQVTLRCSSQSGHNTVSWYQQALGQGPQFIFQYYREEENGRGNFPPRFSGLQFPNYSSELNVNALELDDSALYLCASTLVSGRNEQFFGPGTRLTVL.

The chain recombines TRBV5-1 with TRBJ2-3; 11 bases align to TRBD2. The germline CDR1 and CDR2 sequences are SGHRS and YFSETQ. V shed 7 bases, J shed 1 base, and the junction held 11 bases outside the gene matches. The CDR3 has 17 residues. The CDR3 protein is CASRPGVLAGGTDTQYF. CDR3 bases: TGCGCCAGCCGCCCCGGAGTACTAGCGGGGGGCACAGATACGCAGTATTTT. Combining the CDR3 with reference TRBV5-1 and TRBJ2-3 gives the whole variable domain KAGVTQTPRYLIKTRGQQVTLSCSPISGHRSVSWYQQTPGQGLQFLFEYFSETQRNKGNFPGRFSGRQFSNSRSEMNVSTLELGDSALYLCASRPGVLAGGTDTQYFGPGTRLTVL.

This rearrangement joins TRBV28 to TRBJ2-1; 9 nucleotides match TRBD2. The CDR3 totals 15 residues. The ends lost 1 base at V and 4 bases at J; junction bases unmatched: 2. Germline assignment: CDR1 MDHEN and CDR2 SYDVKM. The CDR3 coding sequence is TGTGCCAGCAGTTTATCGGCGGGAGGGTACAATGAGCAGTTCTTC. This encodes CASSLSAGGYNEQFF.

J is TRBJ2-1 and V is TRBV29-1; tentative D call: TRBD1 (6 bases). Germline CDR1 reads SQVTM; CDR2 reads ANQGSEA. V gave up 6 bases and J gave up 0 bases, with 12 bases separating them. The CDR3 is 14 amino acids. The DNA for the CDR3 is TGCAGCGTCCCGGGACAAAGCTCCTACAATGAGCAGTTCTTC. Translating gives CSVPGQSSYNEQFF.

The rearrangement uses TRBV7-9 and TRBJ2-1; 11 bases match TRBD2. This CDR3 has 17 amino acids. In germline, CDR1 is SEHNR, CDR2 FQNEAQ (reference sequence). The V and J ends lost 4 bases and 5 bases, in that order; junction bases with no gene match: 10. For the CDR3, the DNA is TGTGCCAGCAGCTCAACCACTAGCGGGAGTATAGACAATGAGCAGTTCTTC. Protein sequence: CASSSTTSGSIDNEQFF.

Here the CDR3 reads CASSLAGTAANYGYTF. CDR3 coding DNA: TGCGCCAGCAGCTTGGCCGGGACCGCAGCTAACTATGGCTACACCTTC. The rearrangement joins TRBV5-1 to TRBJ1-2; weak D call: TRBD1 (5 bases). The CDR3 is 16 residues long. V was cut by 0 bases and J by 0 bases, with 12 bases left in between. Per germline, CDR1 SGHRS and CDR2 YFSETQ.

The rearrangement joins TRBV5-4 to TRBJ2-2, with a possible D match to TRBD1 (5 bases). Trimming took off 4 bases at V and 4 bases at J, with 17 bases between the two ends. The CDR3 consists of 16 residues. The germline V gene encodes CDR1 SGHNT and CDR2 YYREEE (reference sequence). The CDR3 here is CASSLFDRGATGELFF. The CDR3 DNA is TGTGCCAGCAGCCTATTCGACAGAGGAGCCACCGGGGAGCTGTTTTTT. The full variable domain, in which reference TRBV5-4 and TRBJ2-2 provide the parts outside the CDR3, is ETGVTQSPTHLIKTRGQQVTLRCSSQSGHNTVSWYQQALGQGPQFIFQYYREEENGRGNFPPRFSGLQFPNYSSELNVNALELDDSALYLCASSLFDRGATGELFFGEGSRLTVL.

The chain employs TRBV7-2 and TRBJ2-1, with 8 bases fitting TRBD2. The germline V gene encodes CDR1 SGHTA and CDR2 FQGNSA. Unmatched junction bases numbered 7, after V lost 8 bases and J lost 7 bases. There are 13 residues in the CDR3. This CDR3 reads CASGTGGGNEQFF. CDR3 nucleotides: TGTGCCAGCGGGACGGGAGGGGGGAATGAGCAGTTCTTC.

The rearrangement uses TRBV18 and TRBJ1-5; D uncertain. CDR1 and CDR2 (germline): KGHSH, LQKENI. The CDR3 extends over 13 amino acids. Trimming took 4 bases from V and 2 from J, leaving 6 bases between them. CDR3: CASSQTGNQPQHF. CDR3 coding DNA: TGTGCCAGCTCACAGACGGGCAATCAGCCCCAGCATTTT. The full variable domain, with the rest looked up from reference TRBV18 and TRBJ1-5, is NAGVMQNPRHLVRRRGQEARLRCSPMKGHSHVYWYRQLPEEGLKFMVYLQKENIIDESGMPKERFSAEFPKEGPSILRIQQVVRGDSAAYFCASSQTGNQPQHFGDGTRLSIL.

V gene TRBV5-6 combines with J gene TRBJ2-7; D is possibly TRBD2 (5 bases). Trimming removed 0 bases from V and 3 bases from J, with 13 bases in between. The CDR3 covers 15 residues. Germline CDR1 reads SGHDT; CDR2 reads YYEEEE. CDR3 in DNA: TGTGCCAGCAGCTTGGGCCAGCTGGAGGTCTACGAGCAGTACTTC. Amino acid sequence: CASSLGQLEVYEQYF.

The V and J genes are TRBV21-1 and TRBJ1-5; the table names TRBD1, a call not compared with the DNA. TRBV21-1 is recorded as a pseudogene. This CDR3 spans 16 amino acids. CDR3 sequence reads: CASSITDRGRRGPQHF. For the CDR3, the DNA is TGTGCCAGCAGCATTACGGACAGGGGGCGGAGGGGGCCCCAGCATTTT.

This sequence joins TRBV28 and TRBJ1-2, with TRBD1 matching 10 bases. This CDR3 has 14 residues. The germline V gene has CDR1 MDHEN and CDR2 SYDVKM. The V gene end was trimmed by 2 bases and the J gene end by 4 bases; junction bases not matched to a gene: 1. For the CDR3, the DNA is TGTGCCAGCAGTTTACGACAGGGGGCCTATGGCTACACCTTC. It translates to CASSLRQGAYGYTF.

This clone was observed once. The chain employs TRBV7-3 and TRBJ2-5; D remains unclear. The CDR3 is made up of 12 amino acids. V shed 5 bases and J shed 5 bases, with 9 bases lying between them. Germline V CDR1 and CDR2: SGHTA, FQGTGA. Written as DNA, the CDR3 is TGTGCCAGCAGCCTAATAGGGGAGACCCAGTACTTC. Translating it yields CASSLIGETQYF.

In its sample, this clone was seen once. The rearrangement uses TRBV9 and TRBJ1-1; 8 bases map to TRBD1. Germline CDR1 is SGDLS and CDR2 is YYNGEE. The CDR3 spans 14 residues. The V segment lost 4 bases and the J segment 2 bases; nucleotides outside the gene matches: 4. The CDR3 DNA follows: TGTGCCAGCAGCACCGGACAGGGAAACACTGAAGCTTTCTTT. It translates to CASSTGQGNTEAFF.

This clone occurred once. The rearrangement links TRBV18 to TRBJ2-5; D possibly matches TRBD1 or TRBD2 (5 bases each). The CDR3 totals 12 residues. V was pared by 2 bases and J by 4 bases, with 5 bases between. Germline V lookup: CDR1 KGHSH, CDR2 LQKENI. In DNA form, the CDR3 reads TGTGCCAGCTCACCAGGGGGAGAGACCCAGTACTTC. It codes for CASSPGGETQYF.

This clone was detected only a few times. The chain is built from TRBV9 and TRBJ2-3; 8 positions agree with TRBD2. Germline assignment: CDR1 SGDLS and CDR2 YYNGEE. Trimming at V came to 4 bases and at J to 4 bases, leaving 5 bases not matched to a gene. CDR3 length: 14 residues. The CDR3 DNA reads TGTGCCAGCAGCCTCGGGGGGGTTGCAGATACGCAGTATTTT. Its protein is CASSLGGVADTQYF. Looking up the rest from reference TRBV9 and TRBJ2-3 gives the full variable domain: DSGVTQTPKHLITATGQRVTLRCSPRSGDLSVYWYQQSLDQGLQFLIQYYNGEERAKGNILERFSAQQFPDLHSELNLSSLELGDSALYFCASSLGGVADTQYFGPGTRLTVL.

The J gene is TRBJ2-5, the V gene TRBV5-1; D possibly corresponds to TRBD1 (6 bases). V lost 3 bases to trimming and J lost 2 bases, with 20 bases between them. Per germline, CDR1 SGHRS and CDR2 YFSETQ. The CDR3 loop spans 17 amino acids. CDR3: CASSWGWQGSEQETQYF. CDR3 coding DNA: TGCGCCAGCAGCTGGGGGTGGCAGGGGTCAGAGCAAGAGACCCAGTACTTC. Together with reference TRBV5-1 and TRBJ2-5, the CDR3 gives the full variable domain: KAGVTQTPRYLIKTRGQQVTLSCSPISGHRSVSWYQQTPGQGLQFLFEYFSETQRNKGNFPGRFSGRQFSNSRSEMNVSTLELGDSALYLCASSWGWQGSEQETQYFGPGTRLLVL.

V usage is TRBV19 and J usage is TRBJ2-2, with a weak D call TRBD2 (5 bases). The V gene's germline CDR1 is LNHDA and CDR2 SQIVND (reference sequence). The CDR3 covers 13 residues. Trimming took 0 bases from V and 8 from J, leaving 7 bases between them. The CDR3 protein is CASSIDPGGELFF. As DNA, the CDR3 is TGTGCCAGTAGTATAGACCCGGGGGGGGAGCTGTTTTTT. Using reference TRBV19 and TRBJ2-2 for the parts outside the CDR3, the full variable domain is DGGITQSPKYLFRKEGQNVTLSCEQNLNHDAMYWYRQDPGQGLRLIYYSQIVNDFQKGDIAEGYSVSREKKESFPLTVTSAQKNPTAFYLCASSIDPGGELFFGEGSRLTVL.

The count of this clone is one. The chain carries TRBV11-3 and TRBJ2-5, with D tentatively TRBD1 or TRBD2 (6 bases each). V was trimmed by 3 bases and J by 5 bases, leaving 13 bases between them. Germline-derived CDR1 and CDR2 are SGHNT and YENEEA. The CDR3 contains 14 residues. Here the CDR3 DNA reads TGTGCCAGCAGCTTGGACAGCGGGCGGGAGACCCAGTACTTC. Its protein is CASSLDSGRETQYF.

The chain combines TRBV20-1 with TRBJ2-5; TRBD2 matches at 7 bases. Gene TRBJ2-7 matches the end of the DNA better, so the J call may be wrong. The CDR3 loop spans 11 amino acids. The germline CDR1 and CDR2 sequences are DFQATT and SNEGSKA (reference sequence). CDR3 amino acids: CSVTGGREQYF. For the CDR3, the DNA is TGCAGTGTTACGGGGGGACGCGAGCAGTACTTC.

This clone was counted a single time. The chain carries TRBV2 and TRBJ2-7; 10 nucleotides align to TRBD2. CDR3 length: 16 amino acids. CDR1 SNHLY and CDR2 FYNNEI come from the germline V gene. V lost 4 bases, J lost 1 base, and 7 bases stayed unmatched. The CDR3 loop reads CASSAPASGSSYEQYF. CDR3 DNA sequence: TGTGCCAGCAGTGCACCAGCTAGCGGGAGTTCCTACGAGCAGTACTTC.

The gene calls are TRBV7-2 and TRBJ2-7; 7 nucleotides align to TRBD1. Germline CDR1 is SGHTA and CDR2 is FQGNSA. CDR3 length equals 15 residues. V was pared by 5 bases and J by 0 bases, with 7 bases of the junction left unmatched. CDR3: CASSTDRAVSYEQYF. The CDR3 DNA reads TGTGCCAGCAGCACCGACAGGGCGGTCTCCTACGAGCAGTACTTC. Together with reference TRBV7-2 and TRBJ2-7, the CDR3 gives the full variable domain: GAGVSQSPSNKVTEKGKDVELRCDPISGHTALYWYRQSLGQGLEFLIYFQGNSAPDKSGLPSDRFSAERTGGSVSTLTIQRTQQEDSAVYLCASSTDRAVSYEQYFGPGTRLTVT.

The chain joins TRBV5-1 to TRBJ1-6; D gene uncertain. CDR1 and CDR2 from the germline V gene are SGHRS and YFSETQ. This CDR3 is built from 14 residues. V was clipped by 5 bases and J by 6 bases, with 12 bases between them. The CDR3 DNA is TGCGCCAGCAGTTCTGTCAGCGCTAATTCACCCCTCCACTTT. Its protein is CASSSVSANSPLHF.

The chain joins TRBV7-2 to TRBJ1-4; D gene uncertain. V gave up 2 bases and J gave up 7 bases, with 14 bases separating them. This CDR3 has 15 amino acids. From germline, CDR1 is SGHTA and CDR2 FQGNSA. The CDR3 region is CASSLWVGSFEKLFF. The CDR3 DNA follows: TGTGCCAGCAGCTTATGGGTGGGGAGCTTTGAAAAACTGTTTTTT.

The chain joins TRBV28 to TRBJ2-5; D is perhaps TRBD1 (6 bases). This CDR3 spans 17 amino acids. V dropped 5 bases and J dropped 3 bases, with 22 bases sitting between them. Per the germline V gene, CDR1 is MDHEN and CDR2 is SYDVKM. The CDR3 nucleotides read TGTGCCAGCAGTGGGGACGTAACAGGGTCCTCCGAAGAGACCCAGTACTTC. Translating it yields CASSGDVTGSSEETQYF.

V is TRBV28 and J is TRBJ2-6; D is possibly TRBD1 (5 bases). CDR1 and CDR2 from the germline V gene are MDHEN and SYDVKM. The CDR3 consists of 15 residues. V was clipped by 5 bases and J by 2 bases, with 10 bases between them. In DNA form, the CDR3 reads TGTGCCAGCAGTCCAGGGTCGGCTGGGGCCAACGTCCTGACTTTC. Translation gives CASSPGSAGANVLTF.